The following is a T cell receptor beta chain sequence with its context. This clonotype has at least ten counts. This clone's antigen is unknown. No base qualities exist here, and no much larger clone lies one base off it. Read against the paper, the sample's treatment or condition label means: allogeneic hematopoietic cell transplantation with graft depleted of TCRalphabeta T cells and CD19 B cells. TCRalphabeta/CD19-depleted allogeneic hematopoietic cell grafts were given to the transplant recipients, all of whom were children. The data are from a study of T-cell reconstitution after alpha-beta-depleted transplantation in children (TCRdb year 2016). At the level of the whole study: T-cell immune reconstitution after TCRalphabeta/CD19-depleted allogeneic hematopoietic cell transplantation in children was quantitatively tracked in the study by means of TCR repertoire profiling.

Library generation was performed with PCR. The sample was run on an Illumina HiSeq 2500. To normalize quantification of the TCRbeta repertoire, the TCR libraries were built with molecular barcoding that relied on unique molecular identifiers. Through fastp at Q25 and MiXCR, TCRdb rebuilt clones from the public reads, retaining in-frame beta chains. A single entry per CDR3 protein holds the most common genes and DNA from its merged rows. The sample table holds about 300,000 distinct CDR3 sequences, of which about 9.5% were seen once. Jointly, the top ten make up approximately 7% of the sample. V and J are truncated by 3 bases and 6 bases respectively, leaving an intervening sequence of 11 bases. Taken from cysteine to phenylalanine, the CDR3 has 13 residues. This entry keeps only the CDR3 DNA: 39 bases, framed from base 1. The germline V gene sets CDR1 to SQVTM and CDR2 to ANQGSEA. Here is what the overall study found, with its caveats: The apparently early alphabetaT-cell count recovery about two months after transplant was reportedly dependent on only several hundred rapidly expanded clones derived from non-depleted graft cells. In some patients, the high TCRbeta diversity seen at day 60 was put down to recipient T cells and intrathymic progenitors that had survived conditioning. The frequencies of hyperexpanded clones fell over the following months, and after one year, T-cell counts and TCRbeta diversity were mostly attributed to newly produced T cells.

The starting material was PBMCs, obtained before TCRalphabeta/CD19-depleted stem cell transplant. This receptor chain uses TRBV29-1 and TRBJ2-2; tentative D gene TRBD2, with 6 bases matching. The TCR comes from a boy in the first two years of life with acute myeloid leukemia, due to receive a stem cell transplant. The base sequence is TGCAGCGTTGATATGCTAGCGTCCGGGGAGCTGTTTTTT. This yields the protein CSVDMLASGELFF.